Listed below are T cell receptor beta chains from one sample, sequenced in a study of blood T cells in healthy people across ages. MiXCR, run by TCRdb on the 5' RACE reads, gives a single entry per CDR3 protein. The table has hundreds of thousands of distinct CDR3 sequences, about 30% seen once. Material: blood. The source of these receptors is a woman older than 75 in good health. The CDR3 runs from the conserved cysteine through the conserved F or W. D genes are given only for firm matches. Clone size is stated in some rows and not others, as once, few, many or a class when expanded.

many,TRBD2,TRBV12-3/TRBV12-4,TRBJ2-5,CASKIAGALGAQYF,TGTGCCAGCAAAATAGCGGGGGCCCTGGGGGCCCAGTACTTC
many,NA,TRBV10-3,TRBJ1-1,CAISRGTEAFF,TGTGCCATCTCCCGCGGCACTGAAGCTTTCTTT
many,TRBD2,TRBV20-1,TRBJ2-3,CSARPSGVTPDTQYF,TGCAGTGCTAGACCTAGCGGGGTAACCCCAGATACGCAGTATTTT
many,TRBD2,TRBV7-2,TRBJ2-7,CASSGRVTSYEQYF,TGTGCCAGCAGCGGGAGGGTGACTTCCTACGAGCAGTACTTC
many,NA,TRBV6-5,TRBJ1-2,CASSLGASNYGYTF,TGTGCCAGCAGTTTAGGGGCCTCTAACTATGGCTACACCTTC
NA,NA,TRBV27,TRBJ1-2,CASSRDSISNYGYTF,TGTGCCAGCAGCCGCGACAGTATCTCTAACTATGGCTACACCTTC
NA,NA,TRBV4-1,TRBJ2-6,CASSQSYGANVLTF,TGCGCCAGCAGCCAATCTTATGGGGCCAACGTCCTGACTTTC
many,NA,TRBV25-1,TRBJ2-3,CASSETRATGTLRDTQYF,TGTGCCAGCAGTGAAACCCGCGCGACTGGAACCTTGCGAGATACGCAGTATTTT
NA,NA,TRBV6-6,TRBJ1-2,CASSRERDGTNYGYTF,TGTGCCAGCAGCCGCGAAAGGGACGGTACTAACTATGGCTACACCTTC
NA,TRBD1,TRBV27,TRBJ1-1,CASRPDRPMNTEAFF,TGTGCCAGCAGGCCGGACAGGCCGATGAACACTGAAGCTTTCTTT
many,TRBD1,TRBV19,TRBJ2-4,CASSIPHRGRTGNIQYF,TGTGCCAGTAGTATACCGCACAGGGGGCGGACAGGGAACATTCAGTACTTC
NA,NA,TRBV5-6,TRBJ2-7,CASSLGGQGTYEQCF,TGTGCCAGCAGCTTGGGGGGGCAGGGAACCTACGAGCAGTGCTTC
few,TRBD1,TRBV18,TRBJ1-1,CASSPLAQGQGNTEAFF,TGTGCCAGCTCACCATTGGCTCAGGGACAGGGGAACACTGAAGCTTTCTTT
NA,TRBD1,TRBV5-6,TRBJ1-4,CASSYKRTGGEKLFF,TGTGCCAGCAGCTACAAGAGGACAGGTGGTGAAAAACTGTTTTTT
NA,NA,TRBV7-8,TRBJ1-5,CASSLGRGISNQPQHF,TGTGCCAGCAGCTTAGGCCGGGGAATTAGCAATCAGCCCCAGCATTTT
many,NA,TRBV6-1,TRBJ1-5,CASSPVIGGANNQPQHF,TGTGCCAGCAGTCCAGTGATCGGGGGAGCCAACAATCAGCCCCAGCATTTT
NA,NA,TRBV20-1,TRBJ2-7,CSPKGGSGYEQYF,TGCAGTCCTAAGGGGGGGAGCGGCTACGAGCAGTACTTC
many,NA,TRBV15,TRBJ1-5,CATSIPFGGHTNQPQHF,TGTGCCACCAGCATCCCCTTCGGGGGACACACCAATCAGCCCCAGCATTTT
few,NA,TRBV7-9,TRBJ2-2,CASSLWRPTGNTGELFF,TGTGCCAGCAGCTTATGGCGTCCAACGGGTAACACCGGGGAGCTGTTTTTT
NA,TRBD1,TRBV6-5,TRBJ2-3,CASSSGTANTDTQYF,TGTGCCAGCAGCTCCGGGACAGCTAACACAGATACGCAGTATTTT
NA,TRBD2,TRBV4-2,TRBJ2-3,CASSQELQAGGFTDTQYF,TGTGCCAGCAGCCAAGAACTACAAGCGGGGGGTTTTACAGATACGCAGTATTTT
NA,NA,TRBV3-1,TRBJ2-2,CASSLHTGELFF,TGTGCCAGCAGCCTGCACACCGGGGAGCTGTTTTTT
many,NA,TRBV7-2,TRBJ2-7,CASSSAELYEQYF,TGTGCCAGCAGCTCCGCAGAGCTCTACGAGCAGTACTTC
NA,TRBD2,TRBV7-7,TRBJ2-2,CASSLSGGSGTGELFF,TGTGCTAGTTCTCTCAGCGGGGGGAGTGGCACCGGGGAGCTGTTTTTT
many,NA,TRBV5-1,TRBJ1-4,CASSLVRATNEKLFF,TGCGCCAGCAGCTTGGTGCGAGCAACTAATGAAAAACTGTTTTTT